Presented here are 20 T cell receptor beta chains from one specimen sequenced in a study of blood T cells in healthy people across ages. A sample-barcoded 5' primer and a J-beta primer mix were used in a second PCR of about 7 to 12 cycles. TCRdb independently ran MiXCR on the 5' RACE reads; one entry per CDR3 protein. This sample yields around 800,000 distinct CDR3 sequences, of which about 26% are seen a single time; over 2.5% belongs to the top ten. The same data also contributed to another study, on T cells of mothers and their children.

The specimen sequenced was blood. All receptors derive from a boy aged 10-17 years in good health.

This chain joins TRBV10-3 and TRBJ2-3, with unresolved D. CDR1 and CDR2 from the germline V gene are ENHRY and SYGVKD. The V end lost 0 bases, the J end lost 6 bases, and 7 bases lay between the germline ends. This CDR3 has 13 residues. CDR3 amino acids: CAISESTRDTQYF. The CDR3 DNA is TGTGCCATCAGTGAGTCCACGAGGGATACGCAGTATTTT.

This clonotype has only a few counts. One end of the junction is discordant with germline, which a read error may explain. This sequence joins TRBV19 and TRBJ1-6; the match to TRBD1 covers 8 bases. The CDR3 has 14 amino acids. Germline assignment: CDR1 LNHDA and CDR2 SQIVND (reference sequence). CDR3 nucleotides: TGTGGCAGTAGTACGGCAGGGGGCGGATCACCCCTCCACTTT. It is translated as CGSSTAGGGSPLHF. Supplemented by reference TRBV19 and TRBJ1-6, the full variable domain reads DGGITQSPKYLFRKEGQNVTLSCEQNLNHDAMYWYRQDPGQGLRLIYYSQIVNDFQKGDIAEGYSVSREKKESFPLTVTSAQKNPTAFYLCGSSTAGGGSPLHFGNGTRLTVT.

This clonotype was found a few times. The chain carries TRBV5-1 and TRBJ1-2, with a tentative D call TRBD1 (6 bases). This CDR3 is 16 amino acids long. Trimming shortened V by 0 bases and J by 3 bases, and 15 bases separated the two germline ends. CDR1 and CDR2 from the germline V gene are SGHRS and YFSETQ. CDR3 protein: CASSLEGQFVDYGYTF. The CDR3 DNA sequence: TGCGCCAGCAGCTTGGAGGGACAATTTGTCGACTATGGCTACACCTTC.

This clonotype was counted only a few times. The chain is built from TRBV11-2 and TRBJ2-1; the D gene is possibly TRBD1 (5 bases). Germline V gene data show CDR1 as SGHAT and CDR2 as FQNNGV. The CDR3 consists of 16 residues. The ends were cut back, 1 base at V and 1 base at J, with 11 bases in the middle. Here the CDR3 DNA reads TGTGCCAGCAGCTTAGCCCCGCAGGGTTCCTACAATGAGCAGTTCTTC. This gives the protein CASSLAPQGSYNEQFF.

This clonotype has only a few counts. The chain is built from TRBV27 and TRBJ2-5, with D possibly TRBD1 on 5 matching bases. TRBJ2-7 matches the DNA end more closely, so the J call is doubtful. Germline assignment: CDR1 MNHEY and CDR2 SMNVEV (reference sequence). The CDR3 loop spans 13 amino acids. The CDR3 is CASSPGHTYEQYF. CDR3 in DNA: TGTGCCAGCAGTCCCGGACATACCTACGAGCAGTACTTC.

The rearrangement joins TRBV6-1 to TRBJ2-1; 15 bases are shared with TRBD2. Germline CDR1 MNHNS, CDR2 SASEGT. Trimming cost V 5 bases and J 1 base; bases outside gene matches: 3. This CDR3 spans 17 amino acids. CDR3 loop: CASSRTSGGASYNEQFF. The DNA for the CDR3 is TGTGCCAGCAGTAGGACTAGCGGGGGGGCGTCCTACAATGAGCAGTTCTTC.

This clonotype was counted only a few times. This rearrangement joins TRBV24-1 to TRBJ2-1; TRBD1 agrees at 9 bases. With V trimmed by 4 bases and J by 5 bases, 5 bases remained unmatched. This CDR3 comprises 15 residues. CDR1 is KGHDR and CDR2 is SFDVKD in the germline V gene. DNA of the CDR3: TGTGCCACCAGTGACCCCGGGACAGGGCACAATGAGCAGTTCTTC. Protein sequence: CATSDPGTGHNEQFF.

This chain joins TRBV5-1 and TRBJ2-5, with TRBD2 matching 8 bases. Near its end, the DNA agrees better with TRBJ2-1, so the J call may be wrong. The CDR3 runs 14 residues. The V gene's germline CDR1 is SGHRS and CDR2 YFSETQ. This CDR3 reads CASSAGLEGNEQFF. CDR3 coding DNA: TGCGCCAGCAGCGCGGGACTAGAAGGCAATGAGCAGTTCTTC.

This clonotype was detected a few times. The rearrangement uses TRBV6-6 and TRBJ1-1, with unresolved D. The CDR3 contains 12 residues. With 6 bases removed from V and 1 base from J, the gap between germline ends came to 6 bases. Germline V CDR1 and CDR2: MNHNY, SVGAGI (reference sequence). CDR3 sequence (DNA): TGTGCCAGCAGGGGCACGAACACTGAAGCTTTCTTT. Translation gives CASRGTNTEAFF.

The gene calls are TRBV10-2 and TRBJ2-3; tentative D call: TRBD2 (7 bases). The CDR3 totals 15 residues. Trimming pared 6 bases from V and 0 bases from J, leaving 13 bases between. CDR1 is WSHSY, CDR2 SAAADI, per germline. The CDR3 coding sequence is TGCGCCAGCAGGCTACGGGGGGCGAGCACAGATACGCAGTATTTT. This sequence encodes CASRLRGASTDTQYF.

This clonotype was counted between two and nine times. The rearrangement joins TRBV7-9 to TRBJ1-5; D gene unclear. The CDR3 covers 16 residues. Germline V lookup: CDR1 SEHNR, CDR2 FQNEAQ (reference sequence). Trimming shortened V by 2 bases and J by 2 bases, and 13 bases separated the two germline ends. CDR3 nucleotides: TGTGCCAGCAGCTTATTTTTGGGGTGGGGCAATCAGCCCCAGCATTTT. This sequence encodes CASSLFLGWGNQPQHF.

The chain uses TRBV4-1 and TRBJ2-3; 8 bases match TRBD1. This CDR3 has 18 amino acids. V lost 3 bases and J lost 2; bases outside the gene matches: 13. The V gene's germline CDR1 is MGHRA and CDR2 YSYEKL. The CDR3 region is CASSHLPETGDLTDTQYF. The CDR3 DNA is TGCGCCAGCAGCCACCTCCCCGAGACAGGGGACCTCACAGATACGCAGTATTTT.

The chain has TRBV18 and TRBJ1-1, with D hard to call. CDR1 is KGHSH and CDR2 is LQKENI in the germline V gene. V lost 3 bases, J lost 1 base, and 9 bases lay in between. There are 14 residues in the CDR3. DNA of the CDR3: TGTGCCAGCTCACCCGTGACATCGAACACTGAAGCTTTCTTT. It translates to CASSPVTSNTEAFF.

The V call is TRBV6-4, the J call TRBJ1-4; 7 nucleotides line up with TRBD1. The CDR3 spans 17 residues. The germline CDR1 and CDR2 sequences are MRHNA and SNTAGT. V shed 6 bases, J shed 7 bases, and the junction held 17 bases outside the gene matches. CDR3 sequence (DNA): TGTGCCAGCAGCGAAATAACTCAGGGGGATTTCTTTGAAAAACTGTTTTTT. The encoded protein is CASSEITQGDFFEKLFF.

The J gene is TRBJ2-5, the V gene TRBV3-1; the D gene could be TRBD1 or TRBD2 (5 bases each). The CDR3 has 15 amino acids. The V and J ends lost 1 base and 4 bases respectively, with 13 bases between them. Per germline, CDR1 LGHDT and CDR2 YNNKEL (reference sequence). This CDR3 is CASSQGAARGETQYF. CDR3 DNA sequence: TGTGCCAGCAGCCAAGGCGCAGCGAGGGGAGAGACCCAGTACTTC.

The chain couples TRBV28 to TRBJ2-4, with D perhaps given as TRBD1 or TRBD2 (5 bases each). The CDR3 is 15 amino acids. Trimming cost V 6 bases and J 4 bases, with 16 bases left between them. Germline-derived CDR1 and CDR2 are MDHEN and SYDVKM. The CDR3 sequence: CASRTPGTSKNIQYF. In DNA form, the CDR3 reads TGTGCCAGCAGAACACCCGGGACCTCAAAAAACATTCAGTACTTC.

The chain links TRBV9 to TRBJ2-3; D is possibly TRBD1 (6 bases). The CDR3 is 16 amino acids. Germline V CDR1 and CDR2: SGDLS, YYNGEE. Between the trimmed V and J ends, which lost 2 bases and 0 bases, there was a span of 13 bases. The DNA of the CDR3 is TGTGCCAGCAGCGTGACGGACAGCCCGAGCACAGATACGCAGTATTTT. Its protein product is CASSVTDSPSTDTQYF.

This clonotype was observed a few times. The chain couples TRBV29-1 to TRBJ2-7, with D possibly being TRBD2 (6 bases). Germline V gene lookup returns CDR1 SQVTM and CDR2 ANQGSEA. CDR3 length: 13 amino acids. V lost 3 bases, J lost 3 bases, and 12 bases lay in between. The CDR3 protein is CSVERRENYEQYF. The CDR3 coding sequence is TGCAGCGTTGAGCGGAGGGAGAACTACGAGCAGTACTTC.

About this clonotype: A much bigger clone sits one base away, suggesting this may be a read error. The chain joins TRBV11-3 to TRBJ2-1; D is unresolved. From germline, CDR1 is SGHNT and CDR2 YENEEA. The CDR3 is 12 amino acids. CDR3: CASTLSYNEQFF. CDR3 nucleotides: TGTGCCAGCACCTTATCCTACAATGAGCAGTTCTTC.

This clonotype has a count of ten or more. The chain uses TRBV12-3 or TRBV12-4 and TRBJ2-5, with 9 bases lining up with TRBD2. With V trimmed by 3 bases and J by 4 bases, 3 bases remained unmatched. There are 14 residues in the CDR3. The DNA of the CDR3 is TGTGCCAGCAGTTTGGGGACTAGCCGAGAGACCCAGTACTTC. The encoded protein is CASSLGTSRETQYF.